This is a list of T cell receptor beta chains from one sample in a study of blood T cell repertoires in COVID-19. Assay used: immunoSEQ multiplex PCR; TCRdb lists only in-frame clones, some missing. The sample lists 450,000 or so clones; roughly 89% were seen once. The specimen was peripheral blood. Receptors were obtained from a man between 18 and 35 years old with COVID-19, enrolled during active disease. Each CDR3 is given with its conserved first and last residue. A D gene is named only where the DNA matches it firmly. Clone size appears in some rows only: once, few, many, or a class for an expanded clone.

TRBV5-1	NA	TRBJ2-3	TRBD2	CASSLNRGGTDTQYF	TGCGCCAGCAGCTTGAATCGGGGGGGCACAGATACGCAGTATTTT
TRBV5-4	once	TRBJ1-4	NA	CASGAVGDKLFF	TGTGCCAGCGGTGCGGTCGGCGACAAACTGTTTTTT
TRBV3-1/TRBV3-2	NA	TRBJ2-2	TRBD2	CASSQRALSGRNTGELFF	TGTGCCAGCAGCCAGAGGGCCCTTAGCGGGCGAAACACCGGGGAGCTGTTTTTT
TRBV2	NA	TRBJ2-5	NA	CASRSQETQYF	TGTGCCAGCAGATCTCAAGAGACCCAGTACTTC
TRBV4-1	NA	TRBJ2-1	TRBD1	CASSLWGQGSYNEQFF	TGCGCCAGCAGTCTTTGGGGACAGGGCTCCTACAATGAGCAGTTCTTC
TRBV6-5	NA	TRBJ2-5	NA	CASSRGAVQETQYF	TGTGCCAGCAGCCGGGGGGCGGTCCAAGAGACCCAGTACTTC
TRBV11-3	NA	TRBJ2-2	NA	CASSLLLETGELFF	TGTGCCAGCAGCTTATTGCTTGAGACCGGGGAGCTGTTTTTT
TRBV11-2	NA	TRBJ1-1	NA	CASNGWNTEAFF	TGTGCCAGCAACGGGTGGAACACTGAAGCTTTCTTT
TRBV7-9	few	TRBJ1-1	TRBD1	CASSFGTGTMNTEAFF	TGTGCCAGCAGCTTCGGGACAGGGACTATGAACACTGAAGCTTTCTTT
TRBV14	NA	TRBJ1-1	TRBD1	CASSQNQGGTEAFF	TGTGCCAGCAGCCAAAACCAGGGGGGCACTGAAGCTTTCTTT
TRBV9	NA	TRBJ2-2	TRBD2	CASSTGTSDTGELFF	TGTGCCAGCAGTACCGGGACTAGCGACACCGGGGAGCTGTTTTTT
TRBV27	NA	TRBJ2-5	NA	CASSFTWAVEETQYF	TGTGCCAGCAGTTTTACCTGGGCAGTGGAAGAGACCCAGTACTTC
TRBV19	NA	TRBJ1-5	NA	CASCGQNSNQPQHF	TGTGCCAGTTGCGGACAGAATAGCAATCAGCCCCAGCATTTT
TRBV6-5	NA	TRBJ2-7	TRBD1	CASTKGGQGPYEQYF	TGTGCCAGCACCAAAGGGGGACAGGGGCCCTACGAGCAGTACTTC
TRBV9	few	TRBJ1-3	NA	CASSVVGGPGNTIYF	TGTGCCAGCAGCGTAGTGGGGGGACCTGGAAACACCATATATTTT
TRBV5-1	NA	TRBJ1-2	TRBD1	CASSVDRGANYGYTF	TGCGCCAGCAGCGTGGACAGGGGAGCTAACTATGGCTACACCTTC
TRBV14	NA	TRBJ2-1	NA	CASSLGEVSYNEQFF	TGTGCCAGCAGCCTTGGAGAGGTATCGTACAATGAGCAGTTCTTC
TRBV7-8	NA	TRBJ1-5	TRBD1	CASRGQSNQPQHF	TGTGCCAGCAGGGGACAGTCCAATCAGCCCCAGCATTTT
TRBV19	NA	TRBJ2-5	NA	CASGTQGGETQYF	TGTGCCAGTGGCACTCAAGGGGGAGAGACCCAGTACTTC
TRBV5-1	NA	TRBJ2-3	NA	CASSPPGSLTSTDTQYF	TGCGCCAGCAGCCCACCCGGGAGCCTTACTAGCACAGATACGCAGTATTTT
TRBV25-1	NA	TRBJ1-2	NA	CASSPRTDSGDGYTF	TGTGCCAGCAGTCCCCGGACGGACTCAGGTGATGGCTACACCTTC